Detailed here is one T cell receptor beta chain. Repertoires were generated with immunoSEQ multiplex PCR, while TCRdb's copy carries only in-frame clones and drops some. The data show tens of thousands of clones, about 88% seen once. Germline loops: CDR1 SGHTA, CDR2 FQGNSA. CDR3 length: 14 amino acids. V was clipped by 3 bases and J by 7 bases; unmatched bases: 2. These data originate in a study of OX40 agonist ivuxolimab in advanced cancers. Study-wide background: Patients in dose escalation had liver, melanoma, kidney or head and neck cancers. From roughly 20 to 85 years was the age range, with a mean of about 54 years, and over 70% were male.

V usage is TRBV7-2 and J usage is TRBJ1-4; 10 bases agree with TRBD1. The sequencing used CD4+ or CD8+ T cells sorted from blood, collected in a trial of the OX40 agonist ivuxolimab. The sequence was obtained from an adult with an advanced solid tumor such as melanoma, head and neck, liver or kidney cancer. CDR3 loop: CASSFGDRGEKLFF. As DNA, the CDR3 is TGTGCCAGCAGCTTCGGGGACAGGGGTGAAAAACTGTTTTTT. Using reference TRBV7-2 and TRBJ1-4 for the parts outside the CDR3, the full variable domain is GAGVSQSPSNKVTEKGKDVELRCDPISGHTALYWYRQSLGQGLEFLIYFQGNSAPDKSGLPSDRFSAERTGGSVSTLTIQRTQQEDSAVYLCASSFGDRGEKLFFGSGTQLSVL.